This TCR beta chain was documented in a study of T cell responses to AZD1222 COVID-19 vaccine. Study-wide context: Second-dose intervals near 4 or 12 weeks were combined.

Germline-derived CDR1 and CDR2 are ENHRY and SYGVKD. Trimming took off 0 bases at V and 7 bases at J, with 16 bases between the two ends. The CDR3 runs to 16 residues. The data were produced by immunoSEQ multiplex PCR, yet TCRdb's version contains in-frame clones alone and is incomplete. The sample holds under 150,000 clones, 90% to 95% seen once. The chain is built from TRBV10-3 and TRBJ1-5, with D perhaps matching TRBD1 (6 bases). The sample was peripheral blood, taken on day 0 of AZD1222 vaccination. The clonotype originates from an adult in good health. This chain's CDR3 is CAISESTPGAKQPQHF. The DNA of the CDR3 is TGTGCCATCAGTGAGTCGACCCCGGGGGCAAAACAGCCCCAGCATTTT.